A single sample gave rise to the 13 T cell receptor beta chains below, sequenced in a study of blood T cell repertoires in COVID-19. Assay used: immunoSEQ multiplex PCR; TCRdb lists only in-frame clones, some missing. The sample lists tens of thousands of clones, 65% to 85% occurring once. The source material was peripheral blood. Receptor source: a man between 65 and 85 years old with acute or convalescent COVID-19.

V usage is TRBV5-5 and J usage is TRBJ2-3; D remains unclear. Trimming took off 4 bases at V and 0 bases at J, with 15 bases between the two ends. CDR1 is SGHKS, CDR2 YYEKEE, per germline (reference sequence). The CDR3 runs to 16 residues. As DNA, the CDR3 is TGTGCCAGCAGCCCCCTGGCTAGGCGGAGCACAGATACGCAGTATTTT. It yields the protein CASSPLARRSTDTQYF.

V gene TRBV3-1 (or the pseudogene TRBV3-2) combines with J gene TRBJ2-4, with D unclear. The CDR3 consists of 15 residues. Germline lookup yields CDR1 LGHDT and CDR2 YNNKEL (reference sequence). Between the trimmed V and J ends, which lost 2 bases and 0 bases, there was a span of 8 bases. CDR3 sequence (DNA): TGTGCCAGCAGCCAACAAGCTTTAGCCAAAAACATTCAGTACTTC. Translating gives CASSQQALAKNIQYF.

This chain connects TRBV11-2 to TRBJ2-1; 7 bases are a match to TRBD2. Germline loops: CDR1 SGHAT, CDR2 FQNNGV. This CDR3 spans 17 amino acids. V was clipped by 6 bases and J by 5 bases; unmatched bases: 16. CDR3 sequence reads: CASSPLNPSGVHNEQFF. CDR3 bases: TGTGCCAGCAGTCCTCTGAACCCCAGCGGGGTGCACAATGAGCAGTTCTTC.

This clone was picked up a small number of times. The chain links TRBV30 to TRBJ2-1; tentative D call: TRBD2 (5 bases). This CDR3 region has 13 residues. Germline-derived CDR1 and CDR2 are GTSNPN and SVGIG (reference sequence). Trimming cost V 0 bases and J 5 bases, with 8 bases left between them. Here the CDR3 reads CAWSVRADNEQFF. In nucleotides, the CDR3 is TGTGCCTGGAGTGTGCGGGCGGACAATGAGCAGTTCTTC.

This clone has just one count. The chain employs TRBV6-1 and TRBJ1-5; D unresolved. V shed 2 bases and J shed 7 bases, with 15 bases lying between them. The CDR3 consists of 15 residues. Germline V gene sequence: CDR1 MNHNS, CDR2 SASEGT. This CDR3 is CASSETGVREQPQHF. The CDR3 DNA is TGTGCCAGCAGTGAAACCGGGGTAAGGGAGCAGCCCCAGCATTTT.

This clone has only a few counts. The V call is TRBV9, the J call TRBJ1-4; 7 bases map to TRBD1. V shed 0 bases and J 11 bases; nucleotides not matched to a gene: 16. The CDR3 has 17 amino acids. The germline CDR1 and CDR2 sequences are SGDLS and YYNGEE. CDR3 loop: CASSVAGTARHLGKLFF. The CDR3 coding sequence is TGTGCCAGCAGCGTAGCCGGGACAGCGCGACATTTGGGGAAACTGTTTTTT.

The rearrangement links TRBV7-2 to TRBJ2-1, with a weak D call TRBD2 (5 bases). This CDR3 region has 12 residues. Germline V gene lookup returns CDR1 SGHTA and CDR2 FQGNSA. With 7 bases removed from V and 3 bases from J, the gap between germline ends came to 7 bases. In nucleotides, the CDR3 is TGTGCCAGCAACCGGGGCTACAATGAGCAGTTCTTC. It yields the protein CASNRGYNEQFF.

This chain joins TRBV7-3 and TRBJ2-7, with 11 bases lining up with TRBD1. The ends lost 5 bases at V and 4 bases at J; junction bases unmatched: 1. Germline lookup yields CDR1 SGHTA and CDR2 FQGTGA. This CDR3 is 13 amino acids long. CDR3 bases: TGTGCCAGCAGCAGGGACAGGGGGTACGAGCAGTACTTC. Its translation: CASSRDRGYEQYF.

This sequence joins TRBV6-2 or TRBV6-3 and TRBJ2-1, with 8 bases lining up with TRBD1. The J segment lost 8 bases and the V segment lost 5 bases, leaving 11 bases of the junction unmatched. The germline CDR1 and CDR2 sequences are MNHEY and SVGEGT. This CDR3 is 15 amino acids long. This chain's CDR3 is CASSPRDRPRDEQFF. The CDR3 DNA reads TGTGCCAGCAGTCCCCGGGACAGGCCACGAGATGAGCAGTTCTTC.

The genes are TRBV6-2 or TRBV6-3 and TRBJ1-5, with D possibly TRBD1 on 5 matching bases. Germline V gives CDR1 MNHEY, CDR2 SVGEGT. V shed 6 bases and J shed 6 bases, with 18 bases lying between them. This CDR3 comprises 15 residues. The CDR3 spells CASSRTGSYGQPQHF. The CDR3 DNA reads TGTGCCAGCAGCCGAACAGGTTCGTACGGTCAGCCCCAGCATTTT.

V is TRBV11-1 and J is TRBJ1-2, with a weak D call TRBD1 (6 bases). Germline CDR1 SGHAT, CDR2 FQDESV (reference sequence). The CDR3 is made up of 13 amino acids. V lost 5 bases and J lost 2, with 9 bases in between. The CDR3, as DNA: TGTGCCAGCAGCCCGAGGGGGAACTATGGCTACACCTTC. Protein: CASSPRGNYGYTF. The full variable domain, completed using reference TRBV11-1 and TRBJ1-2, is EAEVAQSPRYKITEKSQAVAFWCDPISGHATLYWYRQILGQGPELLVQFQDESVVDDSQLPKDRFSAERLKGVDSTLKIQPAELGDSAMYLCASSPRGNYGYTFGSGTRLTVV.

The genes are TRBV19 and TRBJ1-4; D call uncertain. The ends were cut back, 3 bases at V and 1 base at J, with 6 bases in the middle. CDR1 is LNHDA, CDR2 SQIVND, per germline (reference sequence). The CDR3 extends over 14 amino acids. The CDR3 loop reads CASSISVTNEKLFF. CDR3 sequence (DNA): TGTGCCAGTAGTATTTCCGTAACTAATGAAAAACTGTTTTTT.

CDR3 in DNA: TGTGCCTCCCAGGGGACAGAGGATACGCAGTATTTT. It encodes CASQGTEDTQYF. This sequence joins TRBV11-2 and TRBJ2-3; the match to TRBD1 covers 7 bases. V lost 11 bases and J lost 6; bases outside the gene matches: 8. Per the germline V gene, CDR1 is SGHAT and CDR2 is FQNNGV. The CDR3 length is 12 residues.